This T cell receptor (beta chain) appears in the sequencing data of a study of cytomegalovirus exposure and HLA in healthy donors. On the study more broadly: Earlier results showed 90 million to 130 million unique TCR beta sequences derived from 150 million to 200 million T cells.

The trim removed 4 bases at V and 5 bases at J, leaving 5 bases unmatched. CDR3 length: 14 residues. Germline CDR1 SEHNR, CDR2 FQNEAQ (reference sequence). A multiplex PCR was run with 60 Vbeta primers and 13 Jbeta primers. Here immunoSEQ multiplex PCR was the method, and the copy in TCRdb shows in-frame clones only, minus some. The table has more than 85,000 clones, over 75% seen once; the top ten hold approximately 2%. Specimen: PBMCs. The chain joins TRBV7-9 to TRBJ1-5, with 7 bases aligning to TRBD1. The receptor comes from a boy aged 5-17 years in good health and CMV-seronegative. The CDR3 region has the DNA TGTGCCAGCAGCTCGGACAGGCCTGATCAGCCCCAGCATTTT. Protein sequence: CASSSDRPDQPQHF. Drawing the rest from reference TRBV7-9 and TRBJ1-5, the complete variable domain is DTGVSQNPRHKITKRGQNVTFRCDPISEHNRLYWYRQTLGQGPEFLTYFQNEAQLEKSRLLSDRFSAERPKGSFSTLEIQRTEQGDSAMYLCASSSDRPDQPQHFGDGTRLSIL.